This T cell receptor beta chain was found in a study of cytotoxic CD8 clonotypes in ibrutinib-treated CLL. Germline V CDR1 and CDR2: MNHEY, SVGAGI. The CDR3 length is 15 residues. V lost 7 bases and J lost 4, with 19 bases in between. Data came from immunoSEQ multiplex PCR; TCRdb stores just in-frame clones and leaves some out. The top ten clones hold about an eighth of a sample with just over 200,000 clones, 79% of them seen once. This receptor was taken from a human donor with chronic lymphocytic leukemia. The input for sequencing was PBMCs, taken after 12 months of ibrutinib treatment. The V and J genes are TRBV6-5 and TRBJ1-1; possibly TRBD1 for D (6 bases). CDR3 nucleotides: TGTGCCAGCATTCCGAGTATCGGGACATCCACTGAAGCTTTCTTT. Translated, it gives CASIPSIGTSTEAFF.